Below are 25 T cell receptor beta chains sequenced from a single sample in a study of blood T cell repertoires in COVID-19. Using immunoSEQ multiplex PCR, the repertoire was profiled, and TCRdb retains in-frame clones only, with some absent. Of 68,000 or so clones listed, over 60% were seen once; the top ten hold approximately 20%. Sequenced input: peripheral blood. All receptors derive from a human donor in a cohort sampled during active COVID-19.

The chain recombines TRBV28 with TRBJ1-2, with 8 bases lining up with TRBD1. V lost 3 bases, J lost 4 bases, and 10 bases stayed unmatched. CDR3 length equals 16 residues. Germline CDR1 is MDHEN and CDR2 is SYDVKM. The CDR3 here is CASSFSKGRGRYGYTF. The CDR3 bases are TGTGCCAGCAGTTTCTCTAAGGGCAGGGGGCGCTATGGCTACACCTTC.

The rearrangement links TRBV4-2 to TRBJ1-1; D is perhaps TRBD1 (5 bases). V shed 6 bases and J shed 4 bases, with 15 bases lying between them. Germline CDR1 reads LGHNA; CDR2 reads YNFKEQ. The CDR3 has 14 amino acids. As DNA, the CDR3 is TGTGCCAGCAGAGGGACTGCGGGATCCACTGAAGCTTTCTTT. Amino acid sequence: CASRGTAGSTEAFF.

The rearrangement joins TRBV7-2 to TRBJ2-3; TRBD1 aligns across 7 bases. Losses at the gene ends were 5 bases for V and 4 bases for J; bases not matched to a gene: 12. This CDR3 contains 16 residues. Germline lookup yields CDR1 SGHTA and CDR2 FQGNSA. CDR3: CASSVRATGLADTQYF. The CDR3 DNA reads TGTGCCAGCAGCGTAAGGGCGACAGGGTTAGCAGATACGCAGTATTTT. Combining the CDR3 with reference TRBV7-2 and TRBJ2-3 gives the whole variable domain GAGVSQSPSNKVTEKGKDVELRCDPISGHTALYWYRQSLGQGLEFLIYFQGNSAPDKSGLPSDRFSAERTGGSVSTLTIQRTQQEDSAVYLCASSVRATGLADTQYFGPGTRLTVL.

This clone has more than one count but fewer than ten. This chain joins TRBV7-8 and TRBJ2-4; D may be TRBD2 (6 bases). V was trimmed by 9 bases and J by 7 bases, leaving 22 bases between them. Germline CDR1 SGHVS, CDR2 FQNEAQ. The CDR3 length is 15 residues. CDR3 coding DNA: TGTGCCAGTCAACTTACCCCGGGGGTGGCCAACATTCAGTACTTC. Its translation is CASQLTPGVANIQYF.

The rearrangement joins TRBV10-3 to TRBJ1-1; 8 bases fit TRBD1. The V segment lost 6 bases and the J segment 2 bases; nucleotides outside the gene matches: 8. The germline V gene has CDR1 ENHRY and CDR2 SYGVKD. The CDR3 runs 15 residues. CDR3 bases: TGTGCCATCAGGGACTTACAGGGGGGAAACACTGAAGCTTTCTTT. Translated: CAIRDLQGGNTEAFF.

The chain employs TRBV7-2 and TRBJ2-2, with 10 nucleotides matching TRBD2. Germline V lookup: CDR1 SGHTA, CDR2 FQGNSA. Trimming took 8 bases from V and 6 from J; bases not matched to a gene: 12. This CDR3 is 16 amino acids long. The CDR3 loop reads CASGRELAGTPGELFF. For the CDR3, the DNA is TGTGCCAGCGGGCGGGAACTAGCGGGGACCCCCGGGGAGCTGTTTTTT. Together with reference TRBV7-2 and TRBJ2-2, the CDR3 gives the full variable domain: GAGVSQSPSNKVTEKGKDVELRCDPISGHTALYWYRQSLGQGLEFLIYFQGNSAPDKSGLPSDRFSAERTGGSVSTLTIQRTQQEDSAVYLCASGRELAGTPGELFFGEGSRLTVL.

In its sample, this clone was seen once. V and J are TRBV27 and TRBJ2-7; 7 bases align to TRBD2. Trimming took 0 bases from V and 0 from J; bases not matched to a gene: 5. Looked up from germline, CDR1 is MNHEY and CDR2 is SMNVEV (reference sequence). The CDR3 has 16 amino acids. As DNA, the CDR3 is TGTGCCAGCAGTTTATCGGGCGGGAGCCCCTCCTACGAGCAGTACTTC. Translation gives CASSLSGGSPSYEQYF.

This rearrangement joins TRBV2 to TRBJ1-2; D unclear. From germline, CDR1 is SNHLY and CDR2 FYNNEI. The CDR3 spans 12 residues. Trimming stripped 2 bases from V and 4 bases from J, with 5 bases between. The DNA of the CDR3 is TGTGCCAGCAGTGAAAGTAGCTATGGCTACACCTTC. Translated, it gives CASSESSYGYTF.

The chain employs TRBV28 and TRBJ1-5; D gene ambiguous. The CDR3 length is 15 residues. The V end was cut by 3 bases, the J end by 4 bases, with 13 bases between. From germline, CDR1 is MDHEN and CDR2 SYDVKM. The CDR3 bases are TGTGCCAGCAGTTTCGGGAGTGGTAAAAATCAGCCCCAGCATTTT. Translated: CASSFGSGKNQPQHF.

This clone appeared once. The V and J genes are TRBV29-1 and TRBJ1-1, with D perhaps matching TRBD1 (6 bases). The CDR3 totals 12 residues. Trimming removed 1 base at V and 5 bases at J, with 8 bases between. Germline CDR1 reads SQVTM; CDR2 reads ANQGSEA. The CDR3 region has the DNA TGCAGCGTTGAAGTACAGGGAACTGAAGCTTTCTTT. Translating it yields CSVEVQGTEAFF.

This clone was seen only once. This rearrangement joins TRBV27 to TRBJ1-1, with TRBD1 as a possible D gene (5 bases). The V end was cut by 4 bases, the J end by 7 bases, with 10 bases between. CDR1 MNHEY and CDR2 SMNVEV come from the germline V gene (reference sequence). CDR3 size: 12 residues. The CDR3 spells CASSSVGGEAFF. CDR3 DNA: TGTGCCAGCAGTTCGGTCGGGGGTGAAGCTTTCTTT.

The V and J genes are TRBV28 and TRBJ2-3; 11 bases line up with TRBD2. J gave up 6 bases and V 7 bases, and 9 bases lay outside the gene matches. This CDR3 is built from 15 residues. Per germline, CDR1 MDHEN and CDR2 SYDVKM. CDR3 sequence: CASTTSGGNADTQYF. The CDR3 region has the DNA TGTGCCAGCACAACTAGCGGGGGTAACGCGGATACGCAGTATTTT.

This rearrangement joins TRBV6-2 or TRBV6-3 to TRBJ2-5; perhaps TRBD2 as D (5 bases). V lost 5 bases and J 2 bases, leaving 18 bases between the germline ends. Germline V gene lookup returns CDR1 MNHEY and CDR2 SVGEGT. The CDR3 sequence is 16 residues long. Here the CDR3 DNA reads TGTGCCAGCAGTGACGTCCGGGGTCCCCTACAAGAGACCCAGTACTTC. This encodes CASSDVRGPLQETQYF.

The chain joins TRBV11-2 to TRBJ2-1; 11 bases are a match to TRBD2. CDR3 length: 16 residues. The V and J ends lost 5 bases and 4 bases, in that order; junction bases with no gene match: 7. Germline loops: CDR1 SGHAT, CDR2 FQNNGV. The CDR3 sequence: CASSRLAGGGYNEQFF. Here the CDR3 DNA reads TGTGCCAGCAGCCGATTAGCGGGAGGGGGGTACAATGAGCAGTTCTTC.

The chain employs TRBV10-1 and TRBJ2-7, with 7 bases fitting TRBD1. V dropped 2 bases and J dropped 3; count of bases not matched to a gene: 1. Germline CDR1 is WNHNN and CDR2 is SYGVQD (reference sequence). The CDR3 consists of 13 residues. The CDR3 coding sequence is TGCGCCAGCAGTGAGACAGGGGTCTACGAGCAGTACTTC. This translates into CASSETGVYEQYF.

V and J are TRBV5-1 and TRBJ2-1; 10 bases match TRBD2. The CDR3 totals 15 residues. Trimming took 2 bases from V and 5 from J; bases not matched to a gene: 4. From germline, CDR1 is SGHRS and CDR2 YFSETQ. CDR3 in amino acids: CASSLFGLADNEQFF. CDR3 nucleotide sequence: TGCGCCAGCAGCTTATTCGGACTAGCGGACAATGAGCAGTTCTTC.

The rearrangement uses TRBV5-1 and TRBJ2-1, with D tentatively TRBD1 (6 bases). The CDR3 is made up of 13 amino acids. CDR1 is SGHRS and CDR2 is YFSETQ in the germline V gene. The V gene lost 1 base and the J gene lost 10 bases, with 12 bases spanning the gap. CDR3 bases: TGCGCCAGCAGCTTGACAGGGAACCCCGAGCAGTTCTTC. Its translation: CASSLTGNPEQFF.

The chain uses TRBV7-9 and TRBJ2-3; D is perhaps TRBD1 (5 bases). The length of the CDR3 is 17 residues. Germline values: CDR1 SEHNR, CDR2 FQNEAQ (reference sequence). The V end was cut by 5 bases, the J end by 0 bases, with 18 bases between. This chain's CDR3 is CASSPRGSLFSTDTQYF. The CDR3 bases are TGTGCCAGCAGCCCAAGGGGTAGTCTCTTTAGCACAGATACGCAGTATTTT.

The chain employs TRBV20-1 and TRBJ2-1; TRBD2 matches at 7 bases. The CDR3 consists of 17 residues. V was clipped by 3 bases and J by 1 base; unmatched bases: 12. From germline, CDR1 is DFQATT and CDR2 SNEGSKA (reference sequence). CDR3 sequence reads: CSASDSGGSGSYNEQFF. The CDR3 DNA is TGCAGTGCTAGTGATTCGGGCGGGAGTGGTTCCTACAATGAGCAGTTCTTC.

This clone was counted once. The chain carries TRBV10-1 and TRBJ1-5; the match to TRBD1 covers 7 bases. The CDR3 has 18 amino acids. From germline, CDR1 is WNHNN and CDR2 SYGVQD (reference sequence). V lost 2 bases to trimming and J lost 2 bases; unmatched junction nucleotides: 12. The CDR3 region has the DNA TGCGCCAGCAGTGAGGTAAAAAACAGGGGTGGTGGCAATCAGCCCCAGCATTTT. Translation: CASSEVKNRGGGNQPQHF.

The genes are TRBV5-1 and TRBJ2-5, with unresolved D. Between the trimmed V and J ends, which lost 6 bases and 6 bases, there was a span of 12 bases. Germline V CDR1 and CDR2: SGHRS, YFSETQ. The CDR3 loop spans 12 amino acids. The CDR3 sequence is CASTAGGKTQYF. CDR3 coding DNA: TGCGCCAGCACCGCAGGTGGAAAGACCCAGTACTTC. The whole variable domain, filled in from reference TRBV5-1 and TRBJ2-5, reads KAGVTQTPRYLIKTRGQQVTLSCSPISGHRSVSWYQQTPGQGLQFLFEYFSETQRNKGNFPGRFSGRQFSNSRSEMNVSTLELGDSALYLCASTAGGKTQYFGPGTRLLVL.

The chain recombines TRBV4-1 with TRBJ1-3; 8 bases map to TRBD1. The CDR3 extends over 14 amino acids. CDR1 and CDR2 from the germline V gene are MGHRA and YSYEKL. V lost 2 bases, J lost 7 bases, and 4 bases stayed unmatched. In nucleotides, the CDR3 is TGCGCCAGCAGCCAATACGACAGGGGCAACACCATATATTTT. Residues: CASSQYDRGNTIYF.

CDR3 sequence reads: CASSPGTEAFF. CDR3 DNA sequence: TGTGCCAGCAGCCCAGGAACTGAAGCTTTCTTT. The V gene is TRBV3-1 (or the pseudogene TRBV3-2), the J gene TRBJ1-1; D gene ambiguous. This CDR3 spans 11 amino acids. The V gene lost 4 bases and the J gene lost 5 bases, with 5 bases spanning the gap. CDR1 is LGHDT and CDR2 is YNNKEL in the germline V gene (reference sequence).

This sequence joins TRBV21-1 and TRBJ2-7; TRBD2 is the table's D call and was not checked against the DNA. TRBV21-1 is reported as a pseudogene. CDR3 length: 17 residues. CDR3 coding DNA: TGTGCCAGCAGCCGACGGTCGGGGATTCCCCCCTACTACGAGCAGTACTTC. This gives the protein CASSRRSGIPPYYEQYF.

CDR3 loop: CASSRDRTETQYF. The DNA of the CDR3 is TGTGCCAGCAGCCGGGACAGGACGGAGACCCAGTACTTC. The V call is TRBV7-8, the J call TRBJ2-5, with 8 positions matching TRBD1. Germline values: CDR1 SGHVS, CDR2 FQNEAQ. V dropped 5 bases and J dropped 5; count of bases not matched to a gene: 4. This CDR3 is 13 amino acids long.